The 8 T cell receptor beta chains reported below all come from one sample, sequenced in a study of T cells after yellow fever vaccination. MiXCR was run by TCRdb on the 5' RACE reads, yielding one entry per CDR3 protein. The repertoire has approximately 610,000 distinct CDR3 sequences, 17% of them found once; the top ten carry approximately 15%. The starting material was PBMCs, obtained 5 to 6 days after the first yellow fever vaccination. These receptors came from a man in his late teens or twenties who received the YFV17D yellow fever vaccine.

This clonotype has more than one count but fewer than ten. The DNA for the CDR3 is TGTGCCAGCAGCTTGGCTGGGGCACAGGGATCAGGTACGCAGTATTTT. It codes for CASSLAGAQGSGTQYF. V and J are TRBV5-5 and TRBJ2-3, with D possibly being TRBD1 (6 bases). The CDR3 contains 16 residues. Germline-derived CDR1 and CDR2 are SGHKS and YYEKEE (reference sequence). Trimming took off 0 bases at V and 8 bases at J, with 19 bases between the two ends.

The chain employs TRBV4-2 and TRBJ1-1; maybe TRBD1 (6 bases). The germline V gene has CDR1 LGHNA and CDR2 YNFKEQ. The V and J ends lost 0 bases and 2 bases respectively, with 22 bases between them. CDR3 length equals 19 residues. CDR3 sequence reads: CASSQEGPEAGASNTEAFF. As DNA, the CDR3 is TGTGCCAGCAGCCAAGAGGGCCCCGAGGCAGGGGCTTCAAACACTGAAGCTTTCTTT.

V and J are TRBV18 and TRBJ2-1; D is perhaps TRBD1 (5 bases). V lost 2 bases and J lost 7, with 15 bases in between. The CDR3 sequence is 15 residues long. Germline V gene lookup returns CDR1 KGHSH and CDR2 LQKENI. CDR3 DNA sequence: TGTGCCAGCTCACCAAGGGGTCCGAGTTCTAATGAGCAGTTCTTC. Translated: CASSPRGPSSNEQFF.

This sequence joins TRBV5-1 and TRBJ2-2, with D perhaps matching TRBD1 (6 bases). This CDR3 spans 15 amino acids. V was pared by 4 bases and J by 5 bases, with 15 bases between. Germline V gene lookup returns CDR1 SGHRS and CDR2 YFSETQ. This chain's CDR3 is CASSRDKVETGELFF. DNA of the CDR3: TGCGCCAGCAGCCGGGACAAGGTGGAGACCGGGGAGCTGTTTTTT.

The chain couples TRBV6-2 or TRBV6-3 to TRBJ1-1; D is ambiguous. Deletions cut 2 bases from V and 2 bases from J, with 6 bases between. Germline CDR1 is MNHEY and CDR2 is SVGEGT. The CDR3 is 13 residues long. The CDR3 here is CASSYKANTEAFF. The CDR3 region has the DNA TGTGCCAGCAGTTACAAGGCAAACACTGAAGCTTTCTTT.

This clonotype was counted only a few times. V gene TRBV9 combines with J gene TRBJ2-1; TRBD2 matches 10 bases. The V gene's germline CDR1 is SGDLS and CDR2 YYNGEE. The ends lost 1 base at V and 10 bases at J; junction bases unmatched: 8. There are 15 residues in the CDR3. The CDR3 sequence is CASSVKLAGEGEQFF. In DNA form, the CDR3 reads TGTGCCAGCAGCGTAAAGCTAGCGGGGGAGGGGGAGCAGTTCTTC.

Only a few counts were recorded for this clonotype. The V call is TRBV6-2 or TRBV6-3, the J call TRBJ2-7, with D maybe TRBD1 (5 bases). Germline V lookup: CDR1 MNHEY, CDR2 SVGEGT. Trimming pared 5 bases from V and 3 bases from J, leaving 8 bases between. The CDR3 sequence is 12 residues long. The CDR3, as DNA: TGTGCCAGCAGTCACAGGAGCTACGAGCAGTACTTC. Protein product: CASSHRSYEQYF.

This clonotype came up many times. Here the CDR3 reads CASSGNTGRQETQYF. CDR3 bases: TGTGCCAGCAGCGGAAACACAGGGAGGCAAGAGACCCAGTACTTC. The chain has TRBV11-1 and TRBJ2-5; the D gene could be TRBD1 or TRBD2 (6 bases each). V lost 5 bases and J lost 2, with 15 bases in between. The CDR3 is 15 residues long. CDR1 SGHAT and CDR2 FQDESV come from the germline V gene (reference sequence).